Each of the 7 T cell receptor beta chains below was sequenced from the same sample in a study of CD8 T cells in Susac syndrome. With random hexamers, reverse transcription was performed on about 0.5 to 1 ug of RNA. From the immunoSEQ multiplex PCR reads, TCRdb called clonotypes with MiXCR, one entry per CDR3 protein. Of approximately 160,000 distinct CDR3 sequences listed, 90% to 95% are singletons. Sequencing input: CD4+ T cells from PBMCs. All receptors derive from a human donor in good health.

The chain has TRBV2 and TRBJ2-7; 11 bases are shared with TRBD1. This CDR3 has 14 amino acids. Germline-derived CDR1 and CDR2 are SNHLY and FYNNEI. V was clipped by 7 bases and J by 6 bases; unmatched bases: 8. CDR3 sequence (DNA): TGTGCCAGCAAGCGGACAGGGGGCGAGGGCGAGCAGTACTTC. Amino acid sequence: CASKRTGGEGEQYF.

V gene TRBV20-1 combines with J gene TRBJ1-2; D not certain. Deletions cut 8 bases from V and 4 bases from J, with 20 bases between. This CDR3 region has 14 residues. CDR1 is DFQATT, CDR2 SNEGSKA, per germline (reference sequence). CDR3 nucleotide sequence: TGCAGTTCGACGCCGGCAGGACGAGGCTATGGCTACACCTTC. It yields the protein CSSTPAGRGYGYTF.

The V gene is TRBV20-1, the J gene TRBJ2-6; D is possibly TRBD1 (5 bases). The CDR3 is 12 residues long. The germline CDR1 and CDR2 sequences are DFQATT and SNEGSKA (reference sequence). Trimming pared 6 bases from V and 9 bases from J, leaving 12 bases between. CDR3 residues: CSAPTDNNVLTF. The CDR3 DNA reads TGCAGTGCCCCAACGGACAACAACGTCCTGACTTTC.

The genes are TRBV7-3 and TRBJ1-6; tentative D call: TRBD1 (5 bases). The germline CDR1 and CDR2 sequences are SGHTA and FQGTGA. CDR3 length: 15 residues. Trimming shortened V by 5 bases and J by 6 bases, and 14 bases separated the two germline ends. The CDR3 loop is CASSLMGGGNSPLHF. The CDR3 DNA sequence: TGTGCCAGCAGCCTTATGGGGGGGGGTAATTCACCCCTCCACTTT.

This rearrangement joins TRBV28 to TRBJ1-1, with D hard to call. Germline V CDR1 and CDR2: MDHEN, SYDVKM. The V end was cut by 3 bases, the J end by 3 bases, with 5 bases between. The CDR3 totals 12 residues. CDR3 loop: CASSFRDTEAFF. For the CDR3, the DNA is TGTGCCAGCAGTTTTAGAGACACTGAAGCTTTCTTT.

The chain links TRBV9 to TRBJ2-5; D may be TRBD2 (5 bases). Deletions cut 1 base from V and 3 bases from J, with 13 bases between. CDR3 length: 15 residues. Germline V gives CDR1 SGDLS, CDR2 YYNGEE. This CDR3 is CASSVREGSEETQYF. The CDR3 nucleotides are TGTGCCAGCAGCGTACGTGAGGGTAGTGAAGAGACCCAGTACTTC.

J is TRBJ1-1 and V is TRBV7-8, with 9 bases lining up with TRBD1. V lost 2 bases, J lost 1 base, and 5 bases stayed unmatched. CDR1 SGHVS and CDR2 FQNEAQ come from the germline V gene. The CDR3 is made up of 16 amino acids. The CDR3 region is CASSLRGTGSNTEAFF. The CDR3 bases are TGTGCCAGCAGCTTAAGGGGGACAGGGTCGAACACTGAAGCTTTCTTT.